The sequence of this TCR beta chain was determined in a study of vaccination effects on CD4 cells after COVID-19. Across the study: Antigen-specific CD4+ T cell clonotypes were called by their expansion after viral peptide-pool culture in ViraFEST.

V was pared by 7 bases and J by 4 bases, with 7 bases of the junction left unmatched. The germline V gene has CDR1 SNHLY and CDR2 FYNNEI. CDR3 length: 15 residues. TCRdb's copy holds only in-frame clones and misses some; the assay was immunoSEQ multiplex PCR. Here the sample spans 45,000 to 60,000 clones, over 60% being singletons. Cells that had been cultured for less than 13 days were the source of isolated CD4+ T cells. All vaccine recipients tested negative for nucleocapsid antibodies and had never contracted SARS-CoV-2 infection. In the case of this clone: The antigen remains unidentified.

Whole-study findings and limits: Vaccine- and infection-induced clones showed marked clonal contraction late following vaccination.

The sequencing here drew on CD4+ T cells from PBMCs cultured without peptide, taken before COVID-19 vaccination. This chain joins TRBV2 and TRBJ2-2, with 9 nucleotides matching TRBD1. The TCR comes from a human donor who received a COVID-19 vaccine. The CDR3 here is CASKGQGLTTGELFF. In DNA, the CDR3 is TGTGCCAGCAAAGGACAGGGGCTGACCACCGGGGAGCTGTTTTTT.